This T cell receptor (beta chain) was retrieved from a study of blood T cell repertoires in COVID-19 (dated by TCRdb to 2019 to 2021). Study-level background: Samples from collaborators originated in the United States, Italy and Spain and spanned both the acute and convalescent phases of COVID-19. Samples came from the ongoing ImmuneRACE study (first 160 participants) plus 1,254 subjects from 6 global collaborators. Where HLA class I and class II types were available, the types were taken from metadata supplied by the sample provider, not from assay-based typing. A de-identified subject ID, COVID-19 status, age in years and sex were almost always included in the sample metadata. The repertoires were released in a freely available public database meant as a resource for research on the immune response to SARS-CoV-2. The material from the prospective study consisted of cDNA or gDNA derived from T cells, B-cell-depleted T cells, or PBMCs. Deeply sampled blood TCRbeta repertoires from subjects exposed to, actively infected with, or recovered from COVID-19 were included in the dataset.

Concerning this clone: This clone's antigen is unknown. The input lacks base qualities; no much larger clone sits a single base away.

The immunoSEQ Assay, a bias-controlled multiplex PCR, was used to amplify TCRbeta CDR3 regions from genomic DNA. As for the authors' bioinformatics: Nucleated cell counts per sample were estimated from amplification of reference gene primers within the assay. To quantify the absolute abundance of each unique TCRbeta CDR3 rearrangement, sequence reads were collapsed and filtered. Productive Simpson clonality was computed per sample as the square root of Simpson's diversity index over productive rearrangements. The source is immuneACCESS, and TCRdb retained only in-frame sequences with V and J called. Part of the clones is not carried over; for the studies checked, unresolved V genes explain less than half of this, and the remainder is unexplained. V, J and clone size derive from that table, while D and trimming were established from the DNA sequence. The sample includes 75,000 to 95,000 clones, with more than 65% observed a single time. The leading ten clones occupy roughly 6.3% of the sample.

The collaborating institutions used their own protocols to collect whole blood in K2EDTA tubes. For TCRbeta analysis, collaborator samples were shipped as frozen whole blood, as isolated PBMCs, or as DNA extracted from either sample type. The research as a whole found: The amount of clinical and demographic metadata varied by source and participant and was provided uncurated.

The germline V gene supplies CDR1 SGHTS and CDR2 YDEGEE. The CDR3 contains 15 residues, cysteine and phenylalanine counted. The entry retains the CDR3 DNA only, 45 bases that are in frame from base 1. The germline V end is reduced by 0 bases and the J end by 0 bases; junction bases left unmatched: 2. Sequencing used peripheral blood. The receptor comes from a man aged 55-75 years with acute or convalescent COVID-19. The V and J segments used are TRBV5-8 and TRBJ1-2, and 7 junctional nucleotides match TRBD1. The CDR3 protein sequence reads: CASSLVGTANYGYTF. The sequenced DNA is TGTGCCAGCAGCTTGGTAGGGACAGCTAACTATGGCTACACCTTC.